This T cell receptor (beta chain) originates from a study of cytomegalovirus exposure and HLA in healthy donors. For the study at large: Membership in the Caucasian-associated ancestry cluster was found for around 81% of roughly 360 genotyped donors.

Notes on this clone: Antigen: not known.

General study results and limits: Of the V segments, some could not be distinguished, including TRBV6-2 and TRBV6-3, and were excluded. A link between a missense DCLRE1C variant and TCR beta V- and J-gene trimming emerged from a later analysis. In a later analysis, TCR association rates varied by HLA locus: DRB1 most, HLA-C fewest.

With 60 Vbeta and 13 Jbeta primers, the PCR was carried out. TCRdb keeps only in-frame clones here, not all; method: immunoSEQ multiplex PCR. The sample has 120,000 or so clones, 80% seen once; the top ten hold more than 2.5%. V was shortened by 5 bases and J by 10 bases, with 12 bases between the two germline ends. Germline lookup yields CDR1 LNHDA and CDR2 SQIVND (reference sequence). The CDR3 runs to 13 residues. This clonotype was sampled from a male donor in good health and CMV-seronegative. Sequenced sample: PBMCs. The genes are TRBV19 and TRBJ1-6; D gene ambiguous. The chain's CDR3 is CASSPTGASPLHF. The CDR3 DNA follows: TGTGCCAGTAGTCCAACTGGAGCGTCACCCCTCCACTTT.